This TCR beta chain was sequenced during a study of blood T cell repertoires in COVID-19. Study information: Samples of COVID-19 (acute and convalescent) were obtained from the United States, Italy and Spain.

Germline V gives CDR1 SGHRS, CDR2 YFSETQ. V was clipped by 3 bases and J by 3 bases; unmatched bases: 11. CDR3 length: 16 residues. The Seattle site enrolled patients during active infection and followed them longitudinally. In the authors' methods: Amplification from reference gene primers served as the basis for estimated nucleated cell counts. Some clones are missing from TCRdb's copy, which holds only in-frame ones; the method was immunoSEQ multiplex PCR. Clonal size and the V and J genes are those of that table, whereas D and trimming came from the DNA. The sample gives approximately 290,000 clones, roughly 86% of which show up once; over 8.5% is in the top ten.

Sequenced sample: peripheral blood. This chain joins TRBV5-1 and TRBJ1-1, with 7 bases matching TRBD1. This receptor was identified in a woman in her twenties or thirties with COVID-19, enrolled during active disease. CDR3 protein: CASSSRQGGWYTEAFF. CDR3 in DNA: TGCGCCAGCAGCTCGAGACAGGGCGGATGGTACACTGAAGCTTTCTTT.